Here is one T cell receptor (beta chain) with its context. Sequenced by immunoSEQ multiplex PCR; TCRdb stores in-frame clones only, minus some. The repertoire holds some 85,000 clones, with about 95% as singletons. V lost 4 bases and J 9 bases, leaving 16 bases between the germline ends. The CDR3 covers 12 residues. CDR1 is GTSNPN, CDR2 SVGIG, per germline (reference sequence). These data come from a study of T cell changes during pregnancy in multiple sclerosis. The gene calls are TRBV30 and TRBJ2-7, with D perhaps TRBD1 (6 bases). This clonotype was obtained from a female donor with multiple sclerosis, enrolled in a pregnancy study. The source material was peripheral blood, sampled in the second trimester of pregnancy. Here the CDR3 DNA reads TGTGCCTGGACTAAACAGGGATCATCGCAGTACTTC. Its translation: CAWTKQGSSQYF.